This T cell receptor beta chain was profiled in a study of blood T cells in healthy people across ages. Study observations and caveats: Aged donors had fewer naive CD4+ cells and lower diversity than long-lived donors.

The V gene end was trimmed by 0 bases and the J gene end by 5 bases; junction bases not matched to a gene: 6. Germline assignment: CDR1 MNHEY and CDR2 SVGAGI. There are 16 residues in the CDR3. Note on this clonotype: The target antigen is unknown.

Primers used in a second PCR of about 6 to 11 cycles were a sample-barcoded 5' primer and a J-beta primer mix. Per-sample output comprised a minimum of 2.5 million paired-end reads containing CDR3. TCRdb recomputed calls from the 5' RACE reads with MiXCR, one row per CDR3 protein. The sample comprises about 720,000 distinct CDR3 sequences, 22% of which are singletons, and roughly a fifth rests with the top ten. The chain links TRBV6-5 to TRBJ2-2, with 7 bases fitting TRBD1. The specimen sequenced was blood. This receptor was taken from a man between 70 and 80 years old in good health. The CDR3 DNA reads TGTGCCAGCAGTTACTCCGACAGGGTGGTAACCGGGGAGCTGTTTTTT. Its translation is CASSYSDRVVTGELFF.